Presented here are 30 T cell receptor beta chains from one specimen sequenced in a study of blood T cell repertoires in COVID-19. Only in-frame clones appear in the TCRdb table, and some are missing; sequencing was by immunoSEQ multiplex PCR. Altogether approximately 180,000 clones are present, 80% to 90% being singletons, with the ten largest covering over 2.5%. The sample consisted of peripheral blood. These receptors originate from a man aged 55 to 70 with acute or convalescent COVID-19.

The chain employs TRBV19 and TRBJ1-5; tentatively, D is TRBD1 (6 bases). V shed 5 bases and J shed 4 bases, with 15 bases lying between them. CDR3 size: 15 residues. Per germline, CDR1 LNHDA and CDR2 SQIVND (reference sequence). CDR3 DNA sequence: TGTGCCAGTAGTGTACAGGGTCGCGATAATCAGCCCCAGCATTTT. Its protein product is CASSVQGRDNQPQHF.

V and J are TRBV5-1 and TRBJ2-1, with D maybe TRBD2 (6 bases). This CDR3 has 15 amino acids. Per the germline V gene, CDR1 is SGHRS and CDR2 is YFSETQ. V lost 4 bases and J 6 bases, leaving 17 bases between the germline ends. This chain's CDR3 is CASSPGGLHTNEQFF. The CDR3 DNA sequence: TGCGCCAGCAGCCCCGGGGGACTCCACACCAATGAGCAGTTCTTC.

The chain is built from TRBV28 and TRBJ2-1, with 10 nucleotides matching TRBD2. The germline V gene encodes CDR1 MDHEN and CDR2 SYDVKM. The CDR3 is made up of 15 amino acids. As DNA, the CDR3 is TGTGCAACCGGGGCTAGCGGGAGCTCCTACAATGAGCAGTTCTTC. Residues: CATGASGSSYNEQFF.

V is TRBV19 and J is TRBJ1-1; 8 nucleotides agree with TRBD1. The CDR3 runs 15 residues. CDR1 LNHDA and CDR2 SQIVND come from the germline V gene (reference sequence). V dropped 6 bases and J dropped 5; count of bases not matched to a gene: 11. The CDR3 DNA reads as TGTGCCAGTAGCCCCGGACAGGGAATGGTAACTGAAGCTTTCTTT. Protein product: CASSPGQGMVTEAFF.

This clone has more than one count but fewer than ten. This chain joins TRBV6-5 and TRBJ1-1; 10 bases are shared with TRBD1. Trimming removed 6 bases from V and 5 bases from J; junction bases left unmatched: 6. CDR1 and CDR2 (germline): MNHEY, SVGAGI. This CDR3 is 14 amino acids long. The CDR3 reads CASSKTGGKTEAFF. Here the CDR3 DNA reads TGTGCCAGCAGCAAGACAGGGGGCAAGACTGAAGCTTTCTTT.

The CDR3 region is CASSKTGLGYTF. The DNA for the CDR3 is TGTGCCAGCAGTAAGACAGGGCTGGGCTACACCTTC. The J gene is TRBJ1-2, the V gene TRBV6-6; 7 positions match TRBD1. This CDR3 spans 12 amino acids. V trimming: 5 bases; J trimming: 8 bases; junction bases outside the gene matches: 5. Germline loops: CDR1 MNHNY, CDR2 SVGAGI (reference sequence).

The CDR3 bases are TGTGCCAGTAGTATTTCTAGCGGGAGTAAGGAGACCCAGTACTTC. Its protein is CASSISSGSKETQYF. The rearrangement uses TRBV19 and TRBJ2-5; 10 nucleotides align to TRBD2. The ends lost 3 bases at V and 5 bases at J; junction bases unmatched: 6. CDR1 is LNHDA and CDR2 is SQIVND in the germline V gene (reference sequence). This CDR3 spans 15 amino acids.

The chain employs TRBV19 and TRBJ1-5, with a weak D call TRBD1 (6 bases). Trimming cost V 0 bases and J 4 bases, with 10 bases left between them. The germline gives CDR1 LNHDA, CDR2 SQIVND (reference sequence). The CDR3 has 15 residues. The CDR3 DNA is TGTGCCAGTAGTATAGAAGGGGGGGTTAATCAGCCCCAGCATTTT. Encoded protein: CASSIEGGVNQPQHF.

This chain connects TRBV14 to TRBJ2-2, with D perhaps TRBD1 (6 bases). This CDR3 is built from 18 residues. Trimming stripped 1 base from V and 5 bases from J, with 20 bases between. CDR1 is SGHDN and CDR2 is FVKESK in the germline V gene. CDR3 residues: CASSQVVGDNGLTGELFF. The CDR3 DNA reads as TGTGCCAGCAGCCAAGTAGTCGGGGACAACGGATTAACCGGGGAGCTGTTTTTT. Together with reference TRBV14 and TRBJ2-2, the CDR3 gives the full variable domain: EAGVTQFPSHSVIEKGQTVTLRCDPISGHDNLYWYRRVMGKEIKFLLHFVKESKQDESGMPNNRFLAERTGGTYSTLKVQPAELEDSGVYFCASSQVVGDNGLTGELFFGEGSRLTVL.

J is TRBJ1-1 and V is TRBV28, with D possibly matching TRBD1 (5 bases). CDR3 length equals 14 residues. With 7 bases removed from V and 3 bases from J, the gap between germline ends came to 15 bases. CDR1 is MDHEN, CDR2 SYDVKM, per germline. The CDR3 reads CASTLGGRDTEAFF. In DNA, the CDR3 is TGTGCCAGCACACTGGGGGGGAGGGACACTGAAGCTTTCTTT.

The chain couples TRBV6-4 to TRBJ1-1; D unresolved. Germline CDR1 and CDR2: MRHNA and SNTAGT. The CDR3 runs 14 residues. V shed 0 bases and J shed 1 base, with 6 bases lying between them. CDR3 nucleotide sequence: TGTGCCAGCAGTGACTCCCACAGGAACACTGAAGCTTTCTTT. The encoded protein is CASSDSHRNTEAFF.

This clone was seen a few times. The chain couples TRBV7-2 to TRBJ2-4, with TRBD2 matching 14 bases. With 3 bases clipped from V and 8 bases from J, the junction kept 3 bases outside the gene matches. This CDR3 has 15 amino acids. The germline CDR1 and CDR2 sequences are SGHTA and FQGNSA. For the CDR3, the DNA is TGTGCCAGCAGCTTGGGGACTAGCGGGAGATACATTCAGTACTTC. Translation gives CASSLGTSGRYIQYF.

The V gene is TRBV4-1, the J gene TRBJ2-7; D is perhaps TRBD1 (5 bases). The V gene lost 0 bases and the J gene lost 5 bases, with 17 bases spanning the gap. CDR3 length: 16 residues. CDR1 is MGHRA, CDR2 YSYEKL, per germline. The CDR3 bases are TGCGCCAGCAGCCAAGATAGACAGATGCGCAATAACGAGCAGTACTTC. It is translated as CASSQDRQMRNNEQYF.

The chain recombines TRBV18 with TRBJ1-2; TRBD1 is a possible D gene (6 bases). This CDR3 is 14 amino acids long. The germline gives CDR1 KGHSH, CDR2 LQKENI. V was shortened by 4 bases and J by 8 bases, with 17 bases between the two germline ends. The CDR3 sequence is CASSRQQGGSGYTF. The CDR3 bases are TGTGCCAGCTCACGGCAACAGGGCGGATCCGGCTACACCTTC.

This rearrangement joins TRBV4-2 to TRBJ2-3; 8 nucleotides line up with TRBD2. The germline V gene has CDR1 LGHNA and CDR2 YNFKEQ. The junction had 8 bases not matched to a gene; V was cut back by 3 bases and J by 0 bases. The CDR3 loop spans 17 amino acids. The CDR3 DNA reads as TGTGCCAGCAGCCAGTCCGTTAGCGGGGCGAGCACAGATACGCAGTATTTT. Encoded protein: CASSQSVSGASTDTQYF.

CDR3 loop: CASSAYFMNTEAFF. The CDR3 DNA sequence: TGTGCCAGCAGCGCCTACTTTATGAACACTGAAGCTTTCTTT. This chain joins TRBV5-6 and TRBJ1-1; the D is unclear. In germline, CDR1 is SGHDT, CDR2 YYEEEE. The CDR3 sequence is 14 residues long. Trimming removed 4 bases from V and 0 bases from J, with 10 bases in between.

The CDR3 sequence is CASGSVDRANYGYTF. DNA for the CDR3: TGTGCCAGCGGTAGTGTGGACAGAGCTAACTATGGCTACACCTTC. The chain couples TRBV5-6 to TRBJ1-2; tentatively, D is TRBD1 (6 bases). CDR3 length: 15 residues. CDR1 SGHDT and CDR2 YYEEEE come from the germline V gene. The V end lost 7 bases, the J end lost 0 bases, and 16 bases lay between the germline ends.

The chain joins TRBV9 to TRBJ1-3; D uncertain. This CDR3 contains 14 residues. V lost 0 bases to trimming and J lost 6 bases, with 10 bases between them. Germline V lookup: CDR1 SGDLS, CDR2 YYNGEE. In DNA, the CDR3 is TGTGCCAGCAGCGTAGGAGGCGGCATAAACACCATATATTTT. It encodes CASSVGGGINTIYF.

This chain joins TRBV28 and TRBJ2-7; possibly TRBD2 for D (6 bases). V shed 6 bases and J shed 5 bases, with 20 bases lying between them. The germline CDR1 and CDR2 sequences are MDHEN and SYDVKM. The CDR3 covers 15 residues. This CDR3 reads CASRSGGEYRDEQYF. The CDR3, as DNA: TGTGCCAGCAGGAGTGGAGGGGAGTATCGGGACGAGCAGTACTTC.

CDR3 residues: CASSLAGANVLTF. DNA for the CDR3: TGTGCCAGCAGTCTTGCTGGGGCCAACGTCCTGACTTTC. The J gene is TRBJ2-6, the V gene TRBV2; D call uncertain. Looked up from germline, CDR1 is SNHLY and CDR2 is FYNNEI. Between the trimmed V and J ends, which lost 5 bases and 2 bases, there was a span of 4 bases. This CDR3 spans 13 amino acids.

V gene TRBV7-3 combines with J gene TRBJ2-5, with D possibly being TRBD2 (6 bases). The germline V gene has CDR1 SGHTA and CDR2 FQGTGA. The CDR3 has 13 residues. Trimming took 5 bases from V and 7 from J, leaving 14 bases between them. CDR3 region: CASSPTTRSTQYF. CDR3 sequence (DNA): TGTGCCAGCAGCCCAACGACTAGGTCGACCCAGTACTTC. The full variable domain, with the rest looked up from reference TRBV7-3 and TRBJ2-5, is GAGVSQTPSNKVTEKGKYVELRCDPISGHTALYWYRQSLGQGPEFLIYFQGTGAADDSGLPNDRFFAVRPEGSVSTLKIQRTERGDSAVYLCASSPTTRSTQYFGPGTRLLVL.

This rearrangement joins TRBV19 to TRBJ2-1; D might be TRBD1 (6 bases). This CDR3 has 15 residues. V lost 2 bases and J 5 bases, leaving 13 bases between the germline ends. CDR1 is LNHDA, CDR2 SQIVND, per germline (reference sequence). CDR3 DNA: TGTGCCAGTAGTATACGTCACAGGGAAAACAATGAGCAGTTCTTC. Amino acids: CASSIRHRENNEQFF.

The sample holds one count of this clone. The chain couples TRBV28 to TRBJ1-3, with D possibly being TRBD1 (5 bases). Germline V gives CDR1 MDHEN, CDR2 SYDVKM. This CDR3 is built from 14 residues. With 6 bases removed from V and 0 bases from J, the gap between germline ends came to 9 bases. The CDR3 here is CASRPQVSGNTIYF. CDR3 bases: TGTGCCAGCAGGCCACAGGTCTCTGGAAACACCATATATTTT.

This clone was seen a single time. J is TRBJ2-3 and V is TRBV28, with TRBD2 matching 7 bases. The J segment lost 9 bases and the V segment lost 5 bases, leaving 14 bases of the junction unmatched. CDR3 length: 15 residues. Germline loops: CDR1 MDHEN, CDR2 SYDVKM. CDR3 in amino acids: CASSPTRGGRGTQYF. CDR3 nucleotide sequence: TGTGCCAGCAGTCCCACGAGGGGCGGGAGAGGGACGCAGTATTTT.

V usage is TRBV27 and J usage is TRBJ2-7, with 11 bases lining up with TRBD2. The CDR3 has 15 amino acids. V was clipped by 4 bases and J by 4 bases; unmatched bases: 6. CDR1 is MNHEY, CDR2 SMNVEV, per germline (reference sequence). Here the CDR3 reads CASSSRLAGLYEQYF. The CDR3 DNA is TGTGCCAGCAGTTCCCGACTAGCGGGATTGTACGAGCAGTACTTC.

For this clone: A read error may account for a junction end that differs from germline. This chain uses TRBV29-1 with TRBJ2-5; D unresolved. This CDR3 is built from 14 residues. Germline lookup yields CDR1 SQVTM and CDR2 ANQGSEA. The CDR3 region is CSVEDSGRSSQKNF. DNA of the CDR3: TGCAGCGTTGAAGATTCGGGTCGATCTAGTCAGAAAAACTTC.

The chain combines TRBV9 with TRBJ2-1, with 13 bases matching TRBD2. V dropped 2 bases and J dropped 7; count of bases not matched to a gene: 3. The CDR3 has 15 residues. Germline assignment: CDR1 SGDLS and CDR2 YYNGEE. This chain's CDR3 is CASSVTSGRVNEQFF. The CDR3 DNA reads TGTGCCAGCAGCGTTACTAGCGGGAGGGTGAATGAGCAGTTCTTC. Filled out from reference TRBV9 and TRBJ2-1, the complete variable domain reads DSGVTQTPKHLITATGQRVTLRCSPRSGDLSVYWYQQSLDQGLQFLIQYYNGEERAKGNILERFSAQQFPDLHSELNLSSLELGDSALYFCASSVTSGRVNEQFFGPGTRLTVL.

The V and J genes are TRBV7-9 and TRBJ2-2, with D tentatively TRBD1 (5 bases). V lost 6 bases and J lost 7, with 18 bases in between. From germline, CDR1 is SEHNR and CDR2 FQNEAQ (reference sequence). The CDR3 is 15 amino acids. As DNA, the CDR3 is TGTGCCAGCAGTGATACCGGGTGGGGCATCGGGGAGCTGTTTTTT. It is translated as CASSDTGWGIGELFF.

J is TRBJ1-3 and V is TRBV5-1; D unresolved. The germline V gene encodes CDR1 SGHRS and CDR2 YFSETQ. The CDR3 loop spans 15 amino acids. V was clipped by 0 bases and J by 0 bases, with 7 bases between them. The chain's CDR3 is CASSLGGYSGNTIYF. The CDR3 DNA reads TGCGCCAGCAGCTTGGGCGGATACTCTGGAAACACCATATATTTT.

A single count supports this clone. The chain's CDR3 is CASSWGLAGVVEQYF. The CDR3 DNA reads TGTGCCAGCAGCTGGGGACTAGCGGGAGTGGTTGAGCAGTACTTC. This chain connects TRBV7-9 to TRBJ2-7; 14 bases align to TRBD2. CDR3 length: 15 amino acids. Germline V gene data show CDR1 as SEHNR and CDR2 as FQNEAQ (reference sequence). After removal of 4 bases from V and 7 bases from J, the junction contained 6 bases not matched to a gene. The variable domain in full, with the rest retrieved from reference TRBV7-9 and TRBJ2-7, is DTGVSQNPRHKITKRGQNVTFRCDPISEHNRLYWYRQTLGQGPEFLTYFQNEAQLEKSRLLSDRFSAERPKGSFSTLEIQRTEQGDSAMYLCASSWGLAGVVEQYFGPGTRLTVT.